A selection of T cell receptor beta chains follows, all from one sample in a study of human T cells and chemical hapten exposure. Each CDR3 protein gets one entry after TCRdb re-called the RACE reads with MiXCR. This sample has a few hundred thousand distinct CDR3 sequences, with approximately 5.8% found just once. The starting material was whole blood, obtained in connection with sensitization to the hapten diphenylcyclopropenone (DPC). These TCRs come from a young woman with alopecia areata. Some clones in this sample may be carry-over from other donors' samples. CDR3s include the opening cysteine and the closing phenylalanine or tryptophan. A D gene is named only where the DNA matches it firmly. Not every row has a clone size; where given, it reads once, few, many or a size class.

CASSQVPGTSGGASIYEQFF	TRBV4-1	NA	TRBJ2-1	TRBD2
CASYRIYNEQFF	TRBV28	few	TRBJ2-1	NA
CSARQGYSNQPQHF	TRBV20-1	few	TRBJ1-5	NA
CASRRSGGRDTQYF	TRBV6-2/TRBV6-3	NA	TRBJ2-3	TRBD1
CASRVDRVGPGELFF	TRBV27	few	TRBJ2-2	TRBD1
CASSTTSGGTQYF	TRBV7-9	NA	TRBJ2-3	TRBD2
CSVEVTGSNQPQHF	TRBV29-1	many	TRBJ1-5	NA
CASSFGGTSNYGYTF	TRBV5-4	NA	TRBJ1-2	NA
CARSVRQGARTEAFF	TRBV5-1	NA	TRBJ1-1	TRBD1
CASSQDPGAHNEQFF	TRBV3-1	many	TRBJ2-1	NA
CASSLEQGINEKLFF	TRBV7-2	few	TRBJ1-4	NA
CSARGTGDHYEQYF	TRBV20-1	few	TRBJ2-7	TRBD1
CASSLSGINGGHTDTQYF	TRBV12-3/TRBV12-4	NA	TRBJ2-3	TRBD2
CATQGARDEAFF	TRBV12-3/TRBV12-4	NA	TRBJ1-1	TRBD1
CATSTYDGYTF	TRBV11-3	NA	TRBJ1-2	NA
CASSLRGGAQPQHF	TRBV12-3/TRBV12-4	NA	TRBJ1-5	NA
CASSFAGFYNSPLHF	TRBV27	NA	TRBJ1-6	NA
CASSETRVKQYF	TRBV6-1	NA	TRBJ2-7	NA
CASSFRQGGNEKLFF	TRBV6-5	many	TRBJ1-4	TRBD1
CASSESRGSNQPQHF	TRBV6-1	many	TRBJ1-5	NA
CATSDLTFTDTQYF	TRBV24-1	NA	TRBJ2-3	NA
CASGLPSLGWNLHGYTF	TRBV12-5	many	TRBJ1-2	NA
CASSTRTDRPENTEAFF	TRBV9	NA	TRBJ1-1	NA
CASSSGGGSYNEQFF	TRBV5-4	NA	TRBJ2-1	TRBD2